The text below deals with one TCR beta chain. This sample is part of a study of T cells and Merkel cell carcinoma outcomes. The CDR3 runs to 10 residues. TCRdb's table, derived via immunoSEQ multiplex PCR, lists solely in-frame clones and lacks some. The sample lists about 4,000 clones; almost 95% were seen once. This chain links TRBV21-1 with TRBJ1-1. TRBV21-1 is assigned pseudogene status. The specimen was tumor tissue from Merkel cell carcinoma. The sequence came from a human donor with Merkel cell carcinoma. DNA for the CDR3: TGTGCCAGCAGCTGGACTGAAGCTTTCTTT. Amino acid sequence: CASSWTEAFF.